The 10 T cell receptor beta chains presented below share a single source sample, sequenced in a study of shared clonotypes between healthy human individuals. Assay: immunoSEQ multiplex PCR; the TCRdb copy retains only in-frame clones and omits some. This sample has about 710,000 clones, with about 80% found just once. The specimen was memory CD4+ T cells sorted from blood. Subset reported: CD45RA-negative fraction. The receptors derive from a woman between 25 and 40 years old in good health.

This clone was detected a few times. The genes are TRBV2 and TRBJ2-5, with 9 positions matching TRBD1. Germline assignment: CDR1 SNHLY and CDR2 FYNNEI. CDR3 length: 14 residues. V was pared by 5 bases and J by 5 bases, with 6 bases of the junction left unmatched. CDR3 in DNA: TGTGCCAGCAGTCCGGACAGGGGTCACGAGACCCAGTACTTC. It specifies CASSPDRGHETQYF.

V is TRBV19 and J is TRBJ2-1, with TRBD2 identical over 16 bases. Germline V gene lookup returns CDR1 LNHDA and CDR2 SQIVND (reference sequence). The CDR3 consists of 16 residues. V lost 4 bases and J lost 8; bases outside the gene matches: 5. CDR3 amino acids: CASSKGLAGGIDEQFF. Written as DNA, the CDR3 is TGTGCCAGTAGTAAGGGACTAGCGGGAGGGATCGATGAGCAGTTCTTC.

This rearrangement joins TRBV29-1 to TRBJ2-1; 15 bases line up with TRBD2. There are 17 residues in the CDR3. In germline, CDR1 is SQVTM, CDR2 ANQGSEA. The V segment lost 7 bases and the J segment 9 bases; nucleotides outside the gene matches: 16. CDR3 nucleotides: TGCAGCGGTAGGACTAGCGGGAGGGCCGAGGATAGTATTGAGCAGTTCTTC. Protein product: CSGRTSGRAEDSIEQFF.

This clone was seen more than once but under ten times. The rearrangement links TRBV30 to TRBJ2-1; TRBD2 aligns across 12 bases. J gave up 10 bases and V 5 bases, and 9 bases lay outside the gene matches. The CDR3 length is 14 residues. Germline values: CDR1 GTSNPN, CDR2 SVGIG (reference sequence). CDR3 amino acids: CAWQLTSGSVEQFF. CDR3 in DNA: TGTGCCTGGCAGCTGACTAGCGGGAGTGTGGAGCAGTTCTTC.

This rearrangement joins TRBV10-1 to TRBJ2-1; 12 bases fit TRBD2. The CDR3 length is 17 residues. The J segment lost 0 bases and the V segment lost 2 bases, leaving 2 bases of the junction unmatched. CDR1 and CDR2 from the germline V gene are WNHNN and SYGVQD (reference sequence). For the CDR3, the DNA is TGCGCCAGCAGTGAGGGACTAGCGGGATACTCCTACAATGAGCAGTTCTTC. This gives the protein CASSEGLAGYSYNEQFF.

In this sample, this clone turned up once. The rearrangement links TRBV5-5 to TRBJ1-5; possible D gene TRBD1, 5 bases. The germline V gene has CDR1 SGHKS and CDR2 YYEKEE (reference sequence). The CDR3 is 15 amino acids. With 0 bases removed from V and 5 bases from J, the gap between germline ends came to 12 bases. In DNA form, the CDR3 reads TGTGCCAGCAGCTTGGGGTCTGGGGGAGATCAGCCCCAGCATTTT. The encoded protein is CASSLGSGGDQPQHF.

This clone showed up many times. The same CDR3 can be traced to other DNA sequences in this sample. The chain has TRBV5-1 and TRBJ2-1; 8 bases map to TRBD2. This CDR3 is built from 15 residues. Germline CDR1 reads SGHRS; CDR2 reads YFSETQ. Trimming at V came to 0 bases and at J to 7 bases, leaving 6 bases not matched to a gene. CDR3 sequence (DNA): TGCGCCAGCAGCTTGGTGGTTAGCGGGAATAATGAGCAGTTCTTC. Its translation: CASSLVVSGNNEQFF. The complete variable domain, with remaining parts taken from reference TRBV5-1 and TRBJ2-1, reads KAGVTQTPRYLIKTRGQQVTLSCSPISGHRSVSWYQQTPGQGLQFLFEYFSETQRNKGNFPGRFSGRQFSNSRSEMNVSTLELGDSALYLCASSLVVSGNNEQFFGPGTRLTVL.

This clone occurred many times. V usage is TRBV11-2 and J usage is TRBJ2-2; TRBD2 aligns across 7 bases. This CDR3 comprises 16 residues. The ends lost 0 bases at V and 2 bases at J; junction bases unmatched: 3. CDR1 is SGHAT, CDR2 FQNNGV, per germline. The CDR3 spells CASSLEQAGNTGELFF. The CDR3 DNA is TGTGCCAGCAGCTTAGAACAAGCGGGAAACACCGGGGAGCTGTTTTTT.

This chain joins TRBV4-1 and TRBJ1-2, with D tentatively TRBD1 (5 bases). Germline V lookup: CDR1 MGHRA, CDR2 YSYEKL. The V gene lost 8 bases and the J gene lost 5 bases, with 18 bases spanning the gap. This CDR3 is built from 14 residues. Here the CDR3 DNA reads TGCGCCAGCCCCCGCACCGGGGGAAAGTATGGCTACACCTTC. Translating it yields CASPRTGGKYGYTF.

V usage is TRBV4-1 and J usage is TRBJ1-1; 7 nucleotides line up with TRBD1. Germline lookup yields CDR1 MGHRA and CDR2 YSYEKL. The CDR3 runs 14 residues. V was clipped by 4 bases and J by 5 bases; unmatched bases: 7. The CDR3 DNA reads TGCGCCAGCAGCCCCACAGGGGTAGTTACTGAAGCTTTCTTT. Translation: CASSPTGVVTEAFF.